The 22 T cell receptor beta chains in this list originate from one sample, sequenced in a study of cytomegalovirus exposure and HLA in healthy donors. Assay used: immunoSEQ multiplex PCR; TCRdb lists only in-frame clones, some missing. The data contain 150,000 to 200,000 clones, roughly 80% of them seen just once; the ten biggest clones take up approximately 2.3%. Sequenced: PBMCs. The receptors come from a man aged 30 to 39 in good health and CMV-seropositive.

This clone was seen a handful of times. The chain is built from TRBV19 and TRBJ2-3, with D possibly matching TRBD1 (6 bases). Trimming cost V 3 bases and J 13 bases, with 14 bases left between them. CDR1 and CDR2 from the germline V gene are LNHDA and SQIVND (reference sequence). The CDR3 consists of 12 residues. CDR3 region: CASSIGAQGEYF. CDR3 DNA: TGTGCCAGTAGTATCGGGGCACAGGGAGAGTATTTT.

The chain has TRBV7-2 and TRBJ1-2; 9 nucleotides align to TRBD1. CDR3 length: 17 residues. V gave up 5 bases and J gave up 8 bases; unmatched junction bases: 18. Germline V CDR1 and CDR2: SGHTA, FQGNSA. The DNA for the CDR3 is TGTGCCAGCAGCCGGGGACAGGGAGCCCCACAATCGGGAGGCTACACCTTC. It codes for CASSRGQGAPQSGGYTF.

V and J are TRBV4-1 and TRBJ1-6; TRBD1 might be the D (5 bases). The CDR3 contains 16 residues. Trimming left V 0 bases short and J 7 bases short, with 13 bases between. From germline, CDR1 is MGHRA and CDR2 YSYEKL. The CDR3 DNA sequence: TGCGCCAGCAGCCAAGAAGGGGTACCGTGGAATTCACCCCTCCACTTT. It is translated as CASSQEGVPWNSPLHF.

The chain combines TRBV30 with TRBJ2-3; 8 nucleotides agree with TRBD2. Trimming removed 4 bases from V and 5 bases from J; junction bases left unmatched: 5. This CDR3 is 13 amino acids long. Looked up from germline, CDR1 is GTSNPN and CDR2 is SVGIG (reference sequence). The CDR3 DNA is TGTGCCTGGATACGGGGGGGCGGAGATACGCAGTATTTT. It encodes CAWIRGGGDTQYF.

This sequence joins TRBV7-9 and TRBJ1-1, with unresolved D. Germline CDR1 is SEHNR and CDR2 is FQNEAQ (reference sequence). The CDR3 extends over 14 amino acids. V was shortened by 4 bases and J by 1 base, with 10 bases between the two germline ends. Here the CDR3 DNA reads TGTGCCAGCAGCTCCCTGCCGGGGAACACTGAAGCTTTCTTT. Amino acid sequence: CASSSLPGNTEAFF.

The chain joins TRBV5-1 to TRBJ1-1; 8 bases are shared with TRBD1. The CDR3 has 16 amino acids. Trimming took 0 bases from V and 1 from J; bases not matched to a gene: 5. In germline, CDR1 is SGHRS, CDR2 YFSETQ. The CDR3 spells CASSLDTGGRNTEAFF. DNA of the CDR3: TGCGCCAGCAGCTTGGACACAGGGGGAAGGAACACTGAAGCTTTCTTT.

V and J are TRBV27 and TRBJ1-2; 9 bases map to TRBD1. Germline V gives CDR1 MNHEY, CDR2 SMNVEV (reference sequence). There are 13 residues in the CDR3. V dropped 5 bases and J dropped 8; count of bases not matched to a gene: 6. The CDR3 reads CASSPGTGNGYTF. The CDR3 DNA follows: TGTGCCAGCAGTCCCGGGACAGGGAACGGCTACACCTTC.

The chain carries TRBV13 and TRBJ1-1; 7 bases are shared with TRBD1. Germline CDR1 and CDR2: PRHDT and FYEKMQ (reference sequence). CDR3 size: 16 residues. V gave up 2 bases and J gave up 3 bases; unmatched junction bases: 9. The DNA for the CDR3 is TGTGCCAGCAGCTTATTAGGGGGCGGGTGGTACACTGAAGCTTTCTTT. Its translation is CASSLLGGGWYTEAFF.

The chain recombines TRBV6-5 with TRBJ2-2; 8 bases map to TRBD1. Germline CDR1 MNHEY, CDR2 SVGAGI. This CDR3 has 14 amino acids. With V trimmed by 6 bases and J by 1 base, 1 base remained unmatched. The CDR3 nucleotides read TGTGCCAGCAGGACAGGGGTGAACACCGGGGAGCTGTTTTTT. It codes for CASRTGVNTGELFF.

The chain couples TRBV7-2 to TRBJ2-2; D is ambiguous. Germline V lookup: CDR1 SGHTA, CDR2 FQGNSA. The CDR3 is 16 residues long. V lost 1 base and J lost 6, with 15 bases in between. The CDR3 nucleotides read TGTGCCAGCAGCTTAGTTCGCACTATTGAGGCCGGGGAGCTGTTTTTT. This codes for CASSLVRTIEAGELFF.

The gene calls are TRBV12-5 and TRBJ1-1, with 8 positions matching TRBD1. V shed 1 base, J shed 4 bases, and the junction held 8 bases outside the gene matches. Germline V gives CDR1 LGHNT, CDR2 FRNRAP. The CDR3 loop spans 16 amino acids. Written as DNA, the CDR3 is TGTGCTAGTGGTTTGGGGATATTAACAGGGGGCACTGAAGCTTTCTTT. This sequence encodes CASGLGILTGGTEAFF. The full variable domain, its missing parts supplied by reference TRBV12-5 and TRBJ1-1, is DARVTQTPRHKVTEMGQEVTMRCQPILGHNTVFWYRQTMMQGLELLAYFRNRAPLDDSGMPKDRFSAEMPDATLATLKIQPSEPRDSAVYFCASGLGILTGGTEAFFGQGTRLTVV.

The chain carries TRBV10-3 and TRBJ2-7; D is perhaps TRBD1 (6 bases). Germline loops: CDR1 ENHRY, CDR2 SYGVKD. The CDR3 runs 14 residues. V lost 2 bases and J lost 2, with 10 bases in between. Here the CDR3 reads CAISEGTPTYEQYF. In DNA, the CDR3 is TGTGCCATCAGTGAGGGGACACCTACCTACGAGCAGTACTTC.

The chain recombines TRBV6-5 with TRBJ1-2; no definite D call. CDR3 size: 13 residues. V was cut by 0 bases and J by 5 bases, with 7 bases left in between. The V gene's germline CDR1 is MNHEY and CDR2 SVGAGI. Here the CDR3 reads CASSYSSLYGYTF. DNA for the CDR3: TGTGCCAGCAGTTACTCGAGTCTTTATGGCTACACCTTC.

The CDR3 bases are TGTGCCAGCAGTGAGTCAGGGTATGGCTACACCTTC. Translation gives CASSESGYGYTF. This sequence joins TRBV4-2 and TRBJ1-2, with D maybe TRBD1 (5 bases). V was shortened by 6 bases and J by 5 bases, with 10 bases between the two germline ends. This CDR3 comprises 12 residues. The germline CDR1 and CDR2 sequences are LGHNA and YNFKEQ.

The chain employs TRBV10-3 and TRBJ2-7, with TRBD1 identical over 8 bases. Germline trimming cut 0 bases from V and 0 bases from J; bases unmatched to any gene: 4. Germline CDR1 reads ENHRY; CDR2 reads SYGVKD. This CDR3 has 16 amino acids. CDR3 bases: TGTGCCATCAGTGAGTCGACAGGGGCCAGCTCCTACGAGCAGTACTTC. Translating gives CAISESTGASSYEQYF.

The chain carries TRBV2 and TRBJ2-1; D is possibly TRBD2 (7 bases). Germline V CDR1 and CDR2: SNHLY, FYNNEI. Trimming cost V 2 bases and J 4 bases, with 15 bases left between them. CDR3 length: 16 residues. CDR3 coding DNA: TGTGCCAGCAGTGAAAGAGGCGGGGGCCGGTACAATGAGCAGTTCTTC. This codes for CASSERGGGRYNEQFF.

V is TRBV4-3 and J is TRBJ2-3, with D tentatively TRBD1 (6 bases). Germline CDR1 is LGHNA and CDR2 is YSLEER. The CDR3 has 17 amino acids. The V and J ends lost 0 bases and 1 base respectively, with 14 bases between them. Here the CDR3 reads CASSQERPTGRTDTQYF. In DNA, the CDR3 is TGCGCCAGCAGCCAAGAAAGGCCTACAGGGCGCACAGATACGCAGTATTTT.

This clone was recorded once. The chain combines TRBV13 with TRBJ2-1, with 8 bases that match TRBD2. The CDR3 extends over 14 amino acids. Germline CDR1 reads PRHDT; CDR2 reads FYEKMQ (reference sequence). Trimming at V came to 3 bases and at J to 8 bases, leaving 6 bases not matched to a gene. In DNA form, the CDR3 reads TGTGCCAGCAGCTTTAAACTAGCGGAGCATGAGCAGTTCTTC. It is translated as CASSFKLAEHEQFF.

There are a few counts of this clone. The gene calls are TRBV6-1 and TRBJ1-2; the match to TRBD1 covers 7 bases. Germline V lookup: CDR1 MNHNS, CDR2 SASEGT. The CDR3 has 13 amino acids. The trim removed 8 bases at V and 1 base at J, leaving 4 bases unmatched. The CDR3 region is CASRDSLNYGYTF. As DNA, the CDR3 is TGTGCCAGCCGGGACAGCCTTAACTATGGCTACACCTTC.

The chain joins TRBV11-2 to TRBJ1-1, with D perhaps TRBD1 (5 bases). Between the trimmed V and J ends, which lost 7 bases and 3 bases, there was a span of 21 bases. Looked up from germline, CDR1 is SGHAT and CDR2 is FQNNGV. The CDR3 length is 16 residues. The CDR3 nucleotides are TGTGCCAGCACCATTTTCGGGGGGAGGCGGGACACTGAAGCTTTCTTT. It codes for CASTIFGGRRDTEAFF.

The chain couples TRBV6-1 to TRBJ2-1; D might be TRBD1 (5 bases). The ends were cut back, 3 bases at V and 1 base at J, with 16 bases in the middle. Germline loops: CDR1 MNHNS, CDR2 SASEGT. The CDR3 length is 17 residues. The CDR3 loop is CASSDKQTAGSYNEQFF. The CDR3 DNA sequence: TGTGCCAGCAGTGACAAGCAGACAGCTGGATCCTACAATGAGCAGTTCTTC.

This rearrangement joins TRBV2 to TRBJ1-5, with 7 positions matching TRBD1. With 7 bases clipped from V and 0 bases from J, the junction kept 6 bases outside the gene matches. Germline loops: CDR1 SNHLY, CDR2 FYNNEI. CDR3 length equals 15 residues. This chain's CDR3 is CASTHRDSSNQPQHF. The CDR3 DNA is TGTGCCAGCACCCACCGGGACAGTAGCAATCAGCCCCAGCATTTT.